A selection of T cell receptor beta chains follows, all from one sample in a study of T cell responses to AZD1222 COVID-19 vaccine. Here immunoSEQ multiplex PCR was the method, and the copy in TCRdb shows in-frame clones only, minus some. Among around 99,000 clones listed, nearly 90% were seen once. The source material was peripheral blood, sampled on day 0 of AZD1222 vaccination. Source of these receptors: an adult in good health. Each CDR3 is given with its conserved first and last residue. The order of the fields is V gene, J gene, CDR3 protein.

>TRBV9|TRBJ1-2
CASSVAETVNYGYTF
>TRBV6-2/TRBV6-3|TRBJ2-7
CASSLSWGRNEQYF
>TRBV27|TRBJ1-2
CASSPRVGGYTF
>TRBV10-2|TRBJ1-5
CASSEFWGQGRGNQPQHF
>TRBV4-2|TRBJ2-3
CASSFSSGGALDTQYF
>TRBV10-3|TRBJ1-2
CAISDYKTENYGYTF
>TRBV5-1|TRBJ1-1
CASSLVGQVNTEAFF
>TRBV5-1|TRBJ2-1
CASSWTGGGYNEQFF
>TRBV2|TRBJ1-4
CASTTGTYEKLFF
>TRBV5-4|TRBJ2-3
CASSWGGVDTQYF
>TRBV18|TRBJ1-4
CASSVDGATNEKLFF
>TRBV21-1|TRBJ1-5
CASRRKVVKHF
>TRBV28|TRBJ2-1
CASSPEVAGYNEQFF
>TRBV9|TRBJ2-7
CASSVGRDTYEQYF